This TCR beta chain is drawn from a study of T cells after yellow fever vaccination (dated by TCRdb to about 2019). Describing the broader study: Libraries from fractions with low cell numbers were prepared with the SMART-Seq v4 Ultra Low Input RNA kit. Bulk TCR alpha and beta repertoires were sequenced longitudinally to track T-cell clones before and after primary and booster YFV17D yellow fever vaccination. Two healthy male donors, one aged 18 to 30 and one aged 30 to 40 years, were included in the cohort. Blood was drawn at multiple timepoints before and after primary and secondary immunization, with bulk PBMC replicates and cell subsets isolated. Results and caveats for the whole study, not just this receptor: Most clones expanded after primary vaccination (96% of CD4 and roughly 90% of CD8) were re-detected after the booster, suggesting that broad memory maintenance occurred. A small fraction of clonotypes showed up in both the CD4 and CD8 compartments, probably as a result of convergent recombination. Because abundant contaminating clonotypes from the bulk population could be contained in FACS-sorted repertoires, computational filtering was required. The secondary T-cell response was found to be weaker but faster than the primary response, with a peak reached on day 5 rather than on day 15. Because the study included only a couple of donors, the extent to which the findings can be generalized is limited.

The treatment or condition label on this specimen signifies: live attenuated yellow fever vaccine strain. A standard Ficoll-Paque protocol was used to isolate PBMCs from peripheral blood. CD4 and CD8 T-cell fractions were isolated with Dynabeads CD4 and CD8 positive selection kits. TriZol was used to extract RNA from bulk PBMCs, from CD4 and CD8 fractions, and from dextramer-positive and dextramer-negative fractions. Comments on this clonotype: This receptor's antigen is unknown. The sample holds no much larger clone one base away, and base qualities are not on file.

Synthesis of TCR cDNA relied on 5'RACE template switching, a step that introduced a universal primer site along with unique molecular identifiers. cDNA synthesis was primed from both the TCR alpha and TCR beta constant segments. Library amplification involved two PCR steps, and the second step added sample barcodes and sequencing adapters. Sequencing of libraries was performed on Illumina HiSeq 2500 (2x100 bp) or NovaSeq (2x150 bp). In the authors' own workflow: Reads were demultiplexed and collapsed into UMI consensus sequences with MIGEC, and V(D)J alignment was performed with MiXCR. Vaccine-responding clonotypes were defined with edgeR using replicate PBMC samples, requiring FDR below 0.01 and a log2 fold change above 5 up to day 15. CD4 or CD8 identity was assigned to each bulk clonotype according to whether the clonotype was present at higher abundance in the sequenced CD4 repertoire or the sequenced CD8 repertoire. In-frame beta chains were kept once TCRdb had trimmed the public reads at Q25 with fastp and called clones with MiXCR. CDR3 protein sequences are deduplicated, and each keeps its most common genes and DNA. In this record, the V and J calls reflect TCRdb's handling and not the investigators' own analysis. The sample includes approximately 300,000 distinct CDR3 sequences, with 13% observed a single time. 0.45% to 0.65% of the sample is in the top ten clones.

Measured from the cysteine to the phenylalanine, the CDR3 is 16 residues long. Only the CDR3 region is kept as DNA, spanning 48 bases read in frame from base 1. The germline V and J ends show losses of 4 bases and 2 bases respectively, and no gene match explains 9 bases of the junction. From a lookup of the germline V gene, CDR1 and CDR2 are SGDLS and YYNGEE. Here the chain combines TRBV9 and TRBJ2-7; TRBD2 aligns with 10 central bases. The TCR originated in a young man who received the YFV17D yellow fever vaccine. The source was CD4+ T cells sorted from PBMCs, collected 45 days after the yellow fever booster vaccination. The nucleotide sequence reads TGTGCCAGCAGCCCGGAGGGACTAGCGAGGCCCTACGAGCAGTACTTC. Its amino acids are CASSPEGLARPYEQYF.